One sample yielded the 25 T cell receptor beta chains listed below, sequenced in a study of T-cell reconstitution after alpha-beta-depleted transplantation in children. Preparing the TCRbeta library involved the use of unique molecular identifiers. A single record per CDR3 protein comes from TCRdb applying MiXCR to the PCR reads. The sample has 700,000 to 950,000 distinct CDR3 sequences; approximately 15% are singletons. Sequencing was performed on PBMCs, mostly from graft donor cells, taken 360 days after TCRalphabeta/CD19-depleted stem cell transplant. The receptors were sampled from a male patient under 18 who had a stem cell transplant for acute lymphoblastic leukemia, so the T cells may come from the graft donor.

This clonotype came up a few times. The chain combines TRBV5-1 with TRBJ2-1; D uncertain. Germline lookup yields CDR1 SGHRS and CDR2 YFSETQ. This CDR3 is 15 amino acids long. V lost 3 bases and J lost 0, with 10 bases in between. CDR3 sequence reads: CASSWDPNSYNEQFF. CDR3 DNA sequence: TGCGCCAGCAGCTGGGATCCGAACTCCTACAATGAGCAGTTCTTC.

This clonotype appeared a few times. The V gene is TRBV5-1, the J gene TRBJ2-7; D may be TRBD1 (6 bases). Germline-derived CDR1 and CDR2 are SGHRS and YFSETQ. V dropped 7 bases and J dropped 0 bases, with 17 bases sitting between them. The CDR3 is 15 amino acids. In DNA, the CDR3 is TGCGCCAGCTACCAGGGGTCTAGGGGCTCCTACGAGCAGTACTTC. This gives the protein CASYQGSRGSYEQYF. Based on the CDR3 plus reference TRBV5-1 and TRBJ2-7, the full variable domain is KAGVTQTPRYLIKTRGQQVTLSCSPISGHRSVSWYQQTPGQGLQFLFEYFSETQRNKGNFPGRFSGRQFSNSRSEMNVSTLELGDSALYLCASYQGSRGSYEQYFGPGTRLTVT.

In this sample, this clonotype turned up many times. The chain recombines TRBV5-1 with TRBJ2-7; 7 bases agree with TRBD1. The CDR3 has 14 amino acids. Germline assignment: CDR1 SGHRS and CDR2 YFSETQ. Losses at the gene ends were 2 bases for V and 2 bases for J; bases not matched to a gene: 4. CDR3 nucleotide sequence: TGCGCCAGCAGCTTTGGGGGACAGACCTACGAGCAGTACTTC. Translated: CASSFGGQTYEQYF.

This clonotype appeared many times. The J gene is TRBJ1-2, the V gene TRBV13; a possible D gene is TRBD1 (5 bases). Germline assignment: CDR1 PRHDT and CDR2 FYEKMQ (reference sequence). The V gene lost 5 bases and the J gene lost 11 bases, with 27 bases spanning the gap. This CDR3 comprises 16 residues. The CDR3 DNA sequence: TGTGCCAGCAGCGCGTCCCCCGGGACTCTCGCCGGTCCTTACACCTTC. Residues: CASSASPGTLAGPYTF.

J is TRBJ2-7 and V is TRBV19, with 12 bases aligning to TRBD2. Germline CDR1 and CDR2: LNHDA and SQIVND (reference sequence). The CDR3 is 16 amino acids. The trim removed 5 bases at V and 5 bases at J, leaving 10 bases unmatched. CDR3 loop: CASSPATSGRPHEQYF. In nucleotides, the CDR3 is TGTGCCAGTAGTCCCGCGACTAGCGGGAGACCCCACGAGCAGTACTTC. The whole variable domain, remainder taken from reference TRBV19 and TRBJ2-7, is DGGITQSPKYLFRKEGQNVTLSCEQNLNHDAMYWYRQDPGQGLRLIYYSQIVNDFQKGDIAEGYSVSREKKESFPLTVTSAQKNPTAFYLCASSPATSGRPHEQYFGPGTRLTVT.

This clonotype showed up just a few times. The rearrangement joins TRBV5-1 to TRBJ2-1; 7 nucleotides align to TRBD2. V lost 4 bases to trimming and J lost 1 base; unmatched junction nucleotides: 5. The CDR3 extends over 15 amino acids. Germline lookup yields CDR1 SGHRS and CDR2 YFSETQ. CDR3 in DNA: TGCGCCAGCAGCCAGAGACTAGCATCCTACAATGAGCAGTTCTTC. Its translation: CASSQRLASYNEQFF.

This clonotype has only a few counts. The V and J genes are TRBV5-1 and TRBJ2-7; no definite D call. The CDR3 has 13 residues. The ends were cut back, 1 base at V and 4 bases at J, with 9 bases in the middle. Germline V gene sequence: CDR1 SGHRS, CDR2 YFSETQ. CDR3 sequence reads: CASSLPVGYEQYF. The CDR3 bases are TGCGCCAGCAGCTTGCCGGTCGGATACGAGCAGTACTTC.

This clonotype was observed a few times. The chain combines TRBV7-9 with TRBJ1-4; D is ambiguous. The ends were cut back, 1 base at V and 8 bases at J, with 11 bases in the middle. The CDR3 loop spans 14 amino acids. Germline-derived CDR1 and CDR2 are SEHNR and FQNEAQ (reference sequence). The CDR3 loop is CASSLDRRGEKLFF. CDR3 DNA sequence: TGTGCCAGCAGCTTAGACAGAAGAGGCGAAAAACTGTTTTTT.

The gene calls are TRBV27 and TRBJ1-1, with D possibly being TRBD1 (5 bases). The V and J ends lost 6 bases and 6 bases respectively, with 14 bases between them. This CDR3 has 13 residues. Germline V gives CDR1 MNHEY, CDR2 SMNVEV (reference sequence). As DNA, the CDR3 is TGTGCCAGCAGCCCCGACAGATGGTCTGAAGCTTTCTTT. This translates into CASSPDRWSEAFF.

This clonotype was detected a few times. The CDR3 loop is CASSLEWSQETQYF. The CDR3 DNA is TGTGCCAGCAGTTTAGAGTGGTCCCAAGAGACCCAGTACTTC. This rearrangement joins TRBV12-3 or TRBV12-4 to TRBJ2-5; no clear D. The CDR3 contains 14 residues. The V end lost 1 base, the J end lost 1 base, and 7 bases lay between the germline ends.

The rearrangement uses TRBV20-1 and TRBJ2-5; 10 nucleotides line up with TRBD2. Germline lookup yields CDR1 DFQATT and CDR2 SNEGSKA (reference sequence). The CDR3 is 18 amino acids. V trimming: 3 bases; J trimming: 5 bases; junction bases outside the gene matches: 18. CDR3 protein: CSARLTSGRDGYLETQYF. The CDR3 DNA sequence: TGCAGTGCTAGGCTTACCAGCGGGAGGGATGGATACCTGGAGACCCAGTACTTC.

The chain couples TRBV5-1 to TRBJ2-5; no clear D. The CDR3 contains 17 residues. Germline V gene sequence: CDR1 SGHRS, CDR2 YFSETQ. V dropped 4 bases and J dropped 2 bases, with 21 bases sitting between them. DNA of the CDR3: TGCGCCAGCAGCCCCGGTCCCCCCACTACAACACAAGAGACCCAGTACTTC. It translates to CASSPGPPTTTQETQYF.

The rearrangement uses TRBV4-2 and TRBJ2-1; the D call may be TRBD1 or TRBD2 (5 bases each). There are 18 residues in the CDR3. Germline assignment: CDR1 LGHNA and CDR2 YNFKEQ. The V end lost 0 bases, the J end lost 2 bases, and 17 bases lay between the germline ends. CDR3 region: CASSQEGTGEGPYNEQFF. CDR3 DNA: TGTGCCAGCAGCCAAGAAGGGACCGGAGAGGGGCCCTACAATGAGCAGTTCTTC.

Ten or more counts support this clonotype. The chain employs TRBV5-1 and TRBJ2-1; 14 bases map to TRBD2. This CDR3 has 16 residues. V lost 5 bases to trimming and J lost 4 bases; unmatched junction nucleotides: 5. Germline V gene sequence: CDR1 SGHRS, CDR2 YFSETQ. The DNA of the CDR3 is TGCGCCAGCAGTCCCGGGACTAGCGGGAGTTACAATGAGCAGTTCTTC. Protein product: CASSPGTSGSYNEQFF.

The rearrangement joins TRBV29-1 to TRBJ2-1, with TRBD2 identical over 14 bases. This CDR3 has 19 amino acids. The germline gives CDR1 SQVTM, CDR2 ANQGSEA. After removal of 4 bases from V and 0 bases from J, the junction contained 11 bases not matched to a gene. The DNA of the CDR3 is TGCAGCGTTGTACCCAGACTAGCGGGAGGGACAAGCTCCTACAATGAGCAGTTCTTC. Translating it yields CSVVPRLAGGTSSYNEQFF.

This clonotype was observed many times. In DNA, the CDR3 is TGTGCCAGCAGTTACCGGGACAGGGGGCGGGCTCAGCCCCAGCATTTT. Protein product: CASSYRDRGRAQPQHF. V and J are TRBV6-5 and TRBJ1-5, with TRBD1 identical over 12 bases. Looked up from germline, CDR1 is MNHEY and CDR2 is SVGAGI. The CDR3 sequence is 16 residues long. Germline trimming cut 2 bases from V and 6 bases from J; bases unmatched to any gene: 5.

The table lists this clonotype with a few counts. The chain recombines TRBV24-1 with TRBJ2-3, with a tentative D call TRBD2 (6 bases). The CDR3 covers 16 residues. In germline, CDR1 is KGHDR, CDR2 SFDVKD. Trimming took off 3 bases at V and 2 bases at J, with 14 bases between the two ends. The CDR3 DNA follows: TGTGCCACCAGTGATAAGGGGAGGAGCCCCACAGATACGCAGTATTTT. Amino acid sequence: CATSDKGRSPTDTQYF.

The chain recombines TRBV7-6 with TRBJ2-1; D possibly corresponds to TRBD1 (6 bases). CDR1 is SGHVS and CDR2 is FNYEAQ in the germline V gene. The CDR3 is made up of 14 amino acids. V gave up 5 bases and J gave up 7 bases, with 15 bases separating them. The CDR3 loop is CASSPRPRGNEQFF. The CDR3 region has the DNA TGTGCCAGCAGCCCACGGCCAAGGGGGAATGAGCAGTTCTTC.

This clonotype showed up just a few times. The chain employs TRBV29-1 and TRBJ2-5; TRBD2 aligns across 8 bases. The CDR3 is made up of 17 amino acids. Germline loops: CDR1 SQVTM, CDR2 ANQGSEA. The junction had 10 bases not matched to a gene; V was cut back by 0 bases and J by 1 base. The CDR3 loop reads CSVEEREVWQIQETQYF. As DNA, the CDR3 is TGCAGCGTTGAAGAGCGGGAGGTGTGGCAAATCCAAGAGACCCAGTACTTC.

This clonotype was observed a few times. The CDR3 protein is CASALGEGMAANYGYTF. In DNA form, the CDR3 reads TGTGCCAGCGCCTTGGGTGAGGGAATGGCGGCTAACTATGGCTACACCTTC. The V call is TRBV2, the J call TRBJ1-2; no clear D gene. The CDR3 has 17 amino acids. CDR1 is SNHLY and CDR2 is FYNNEI in the germline V gene. The V gene lost 8 bases and the J gene lost 0 bases, with 22 bases spanning the gap.

This clonotype was seen ten or more times. V usage is TRBV5-5 and J usage is TRBJ2-1, with 13 bases fitting TRBD2. Germline assignment: CDR1 SGHKS and CDR2 YYEKEE (reference sequence). The J segment lost 6 bases and the V segment lost 2 bases, leaving 8 bases of the junction unmatched. This CDR3 has 17 residues. The CDR3 DNA is TGTGCCAGCAGCTTCGCGGGGAGGACTAGCGGGAGCAATGAGCAGTTCTTC. Encoded protein: CASSFAGRTSGSNEQFF.

In this sample, this clonotype turned up a few times. This chain uses TRBV18 with TRBJ2-2; 7 positions agree with TRBD2. Trimming cost V 3 bases and J 3 bases; bases outside gene matches: 4. This CDR3 comprises 15 residues. Germline CDR1 KGHSH, CDR2 LQKENI. The CDR3 sequence is CASSPGREYTGELFF. The CDR3 DNA reads TGTGCCAGCTCACCCGGGCGGGAGTACACCGGGGAGCTGTTTTTT.

This clonotype was seen a few times. The V call is TRBV2, the J call TRBJ1-2, with TRBD1 identical over 7 bases. The CDR3 totals 14 residues. In germline, CDR1 is SNHLY, CDR2 FYNNEI. V shed 2 bases, J shed 6 bases, and the junction held 6 bases outside the gene matches. As DNA, the CDR3 is TGTGCCAGCAGTGAAAGGCAGGGGGTAAATGGCTACACCTTC. Translated: CASSERQGVNGYTF.

The V gene is TRBV7-9, the J gene TRBJ1-1; 8 nucleotides agree with TRBD1. This CDR3 comprises 17 residues. Germline V gene sequence: CDR1 SEHNR, CDR2 FQNEAQ (reference sequence). Trimming removed 3 bases from V and 0 bases from J; junction bases left unmatched: 9. CDR3 protein: CASSFPGTGDLNTEAFF. CDR3 nucleotide sequence: TGTGCCAGCAGCTTTCCGGGGACAGGAGACCTGAACACTGAAGCTTTCTTT. Full variable domain (remainder filled in from reference TRBV7-9 and TRBJ1-1): DTGVSQNPRHKITKRGQNVTFRCDPISEHNRLYWYRQTLGQGPEFLTYFQNEAQLEKSRLLSDRFSAERPKGSFSTLEIQRTEQGDSAMYLCASSFPGTGDLNTEAFFGQGTRLTVV.

This clonotype was counted only a few times. This chain links TRBV5-1 with TRBJ2-7; 14 bases align to TRBD2. Germline lookup yields CDR1 SGHRS and CDR2 YFSETQ. The V and J ends lost 0 bases and 5 bases, in that order; junction bases with no gene match: 7. The CDR3 has 17 residues. CDR3 residues: CASSLDRLAGGVNEQYF. As DNA, the CDR3 is TGCGCCAGCAGCTTGGACCGACTAGCGGGAGGGGTAAACGAGCAGTACTTC.